The T cell receptor beta chain under discussion was sequenced for a study of regulatory T cells in long-lasting Graves disease. Study-level points and caveats: The researchers studied only peripheral blood, not thyroid tissue.

Documented time point: persistent/refractory GD, antithyroid drugs over 5 years with positive TRAb. After RNA was extracted from PBMCs, the TCR library was made from it. A peripheral blood sample, 8 to 10 milliliters in volume, was drawn into EDTA tubes. Arm-PCR of CDR3 regions with iRepertoire HTBI primers generated TCR beta libraries. One entry per CDR3 protein, called by TCRdb with MiXCR from the multiplex PCR reads. The table includes 300,000 to 500,000 distinct CDR3 sequences, roughly 20% detected once. This clonotype has just a few counts. What it binds is unknown. An end of the junction differs from the germline gene, which may be a read error. Germline assignment: CDR1 SGHAT and CDR2 FQNNGV. The CDR3 runs to 14 residues.

The receptor's source is a female donor with Graves disease. The sequencing used peripheral blood mononuclear cells (PBMCs), collected when the disease was refractory, from a patient treated with antithyroid drugs. This chain joins TRBV11-2 and TRBJ2-5, with D hard to call. Here the CDR3 DNA reads TGTGCCAGCAGCTTAGAGACCACCCAAGAGACCCAGCACTTC. It codes for CASSLETTQETQHF. Using reference TRBV11-2 and TRBJ2-5 for the parts outside the CDR3, the full variable domain is EAGVAQSPRYKIIEKRQSVAFWCNPISGHATLYWYQQILGQGPKLLIQFQNNGVVDDSQLPKDRFSAERLKGVDSTLKIQPAKLEDSAVYLCASSLETTQETQHFGPGTRLLVL.